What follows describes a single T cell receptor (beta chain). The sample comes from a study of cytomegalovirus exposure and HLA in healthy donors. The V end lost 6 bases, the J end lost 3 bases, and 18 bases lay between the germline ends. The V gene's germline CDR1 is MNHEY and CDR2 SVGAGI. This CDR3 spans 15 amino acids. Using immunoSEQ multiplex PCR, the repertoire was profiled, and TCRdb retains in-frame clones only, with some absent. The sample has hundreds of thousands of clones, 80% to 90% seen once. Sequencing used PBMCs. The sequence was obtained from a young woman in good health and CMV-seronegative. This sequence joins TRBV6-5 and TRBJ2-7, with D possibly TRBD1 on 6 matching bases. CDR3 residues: CASRPDRSRIYEQYF. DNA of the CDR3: TGTGCCAGCAGGCCCGACAGGTCTCGGATCTACGAGCAGTACTTC.